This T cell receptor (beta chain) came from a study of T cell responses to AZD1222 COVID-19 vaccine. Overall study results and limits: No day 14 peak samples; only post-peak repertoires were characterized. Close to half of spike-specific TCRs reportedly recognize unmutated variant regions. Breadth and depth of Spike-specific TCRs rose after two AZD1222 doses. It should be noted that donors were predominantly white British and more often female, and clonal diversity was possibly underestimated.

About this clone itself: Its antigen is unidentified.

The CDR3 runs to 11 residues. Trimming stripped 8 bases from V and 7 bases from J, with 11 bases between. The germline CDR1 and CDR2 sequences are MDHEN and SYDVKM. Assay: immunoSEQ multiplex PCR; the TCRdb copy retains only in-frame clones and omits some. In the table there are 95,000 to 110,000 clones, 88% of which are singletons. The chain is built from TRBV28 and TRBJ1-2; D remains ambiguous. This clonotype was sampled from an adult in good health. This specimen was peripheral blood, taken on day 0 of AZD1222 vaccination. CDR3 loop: CASYGNFGYTF. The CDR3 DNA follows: TGTGCCAGCTATGGGAATTTTGGCTACACCTTC.